Here is one TCR beta chain with its context. Its antigen is unknown. TCRdb re-called the RT-PCR reads through MiXCR, storing one row per CDR3 protein. The sample holds about 570,000 distinct CDR3 sequences, approximately 10% seen once. This record comes from a study of response to subunit inactivated influenza vaccine. V was clipped by 2 bases and J by 1 base, with 11 bases between them. This CDR3 has 15 amino acids. Study-level points and caveats: There was a suggestion from the authors that each seasonal influenza vaccination recruits few new T cells.

The same sample was also studied in work on T cells expressing NK-cell markers. That source adds: Generation of TCR beta cDNA was performed by 5'RACE template switching incorporating UMIs. Sorted CD3+CD56-NKG2C+, CD3+CD56+NKG2C+ and CD3+CD56+NKG2C- T cells supplied the TCR beta repertoires.

The sample in question was PBMCs from blood, obtained on the day of vaccination. The sequence was obtained from a man aged 50-59 years who received an inactivated influenza vaccine. The rearrangement joins TRBV12-3 or TRBV12-4 to TRBJ1-1; D gene unclear. CDR3 nucleotides: TGTGCCAGCAGTTTAAATTCAGGCCCGAACACTGAAGCTTTCTTT. It specifies CASSLNSGPNTEAFF.